The rows below give T cell receptor beta chains drawn from one sample of a study of T cells in localized non-small cell lung cancer. The data were produced by immunoSEQ multiplex PCR, yet TCRdb's version contains in-frame clones alone and is incomplete. This sample yields about 48,000 clones, of which approximately 80% are seen a single time; about 17% belongs to the top ten. This sample comprised peripheral blood, obtained before any cancer treatment. The receptors stem from a man aged 40-75 years with stage I squamous cell lung carcinoma. Each CDR3 is given with its conserved first and last residue. D genes are given only for firm matches. Size is omitted from some rows. Given values are once, few, many or a class for expanded clones.

>TRBV5-1|NA|TRBJ1-4|NA
TGCGCCAGCAGCTTAGGGTCCCGAGGTGCGGGTGAAAAACTGTTTTTT
CASSLGSRGAGEKLFF
>TRBV4-1|TRBD1|TRBJ1-1|once
TGCGCCAGCAGCTTGCGCGGGACAGGGGCGAAAGGCACTGAAGCTTTCTTT
CASSLRGTGAKGTEAFF
>TRBV10-3|NA|TRBJ1-5|few
TGTGCCATCAGTGATATTCTCGGTCAGCCCCAGCATTTT
CAISDILGQPQHF
>TRBV6-5|NA|TRBJ1-5|NA
TGTGCCAGCAGTACCAACCGACCTAATCAGCCCCAGCATTTT
CASSTNRPNQPQHF
>TRBV11-2|TRBD2|TRBJ2-3|NA
TGTGCCAGCAGCTGGACTAGCGGGGGGAGCACAGATACGCAGTATTTT
CASSWTSGGSTDTQYF
>TRBV7-2|TRBD2|TRBJ2-2|NA
TGTGCCAGCCCTCTTAGCGGGGGCGCGAACACCGGGGAGCTGTTTTTT
CASPLSGGANTGELFF
>TRBV7-8|NA|TRBJ2-7|NA
TGTGCCAGCAGCAACCCCGCGGGGCCAGCGAGCAACGAGCAGTACTTC
CASSNPAGPASNEQYF
>TRBV7-9|NA|TRBJ1-5|NA
TGTGCCAGCAGCTTAAGGGGAGGAGGGGAGGGAAGCAATCAGCCCCAGCATTTT
CASSLRGGGEGSNQPQHF
>TRBV27|TRBD1|TRBJ1-6|NA
TGTGCCAGCAGATTGATTCTACGGACAGGGCGGGATTCACCCCTCCACTTT
CASRLILRTGRDSPLHF
>TRBV29-1|NA|TRBJ2-7|NA
TGCAGCGTTGAGGAAGGGACTTACGAGCAGTACTTC
CSVEEGTYEQYF
>TRBV9|TRBD2|TRBJ2-1|once
TGTGCCAGCAGCCCTAGCGGGGGGGCTGGTGAGCAGTTCTTC
CASSPSGGAGEQFF
>TRBV5-6|NA|TRBJ1-5|once
TGTGCCAGCAGCTTGGCCGGGGGGAATCAGCCCCAGCATTTT
CASSLAGGNQPQHF
>TRBV6-5|NA|TRBJ2-2|once
TGTGCCAGCAGCCCCCCCGGGACCGGGGAGCTGTTTTTT
CASSPPGTGELFF
>TRBV28|NA|TRBJ1-4|NA
TGTGCAAGCGTACAGGGAGCCGAAAAACTGTTTTTT
CASVQGAEKLFF
>TRBV7-6|NA|TRBJ1-2|NA
TGTGCCAGCAGCTTACGGGCCCACGGAGGCTACACCTTC
CASSLRAHGGYTF
>TRBV18|NA|TRBJ1-5|NA
TGTGCCAGCTCACCTTCCGCACGGAACAATCAGCCCCAGCATTTT
CASSPSARNNQPQHF
>TRBV5-1|NA|TRBJ2-5|NA
TGCGCCAGCAGCACTCCTGGCCGGGGCGGGGAGACCCAGTACTTC
CASSTPGRGGETQYF
>TRBV18|NA|TRBJ1-1|few
TGTGCCAGCTCACCGGAGACCGACAGGCCCGGTTATGAAGCTTTCTTT
CASSPETDRPGYEAFF
>TRBV5-1|NA|TRBJ2-1|NA
TGCGCCAGCAGCTTGGGGCGGACGAAGCCCTACAATGAGCAGTTCTTC
CASSLGRTKPYNEQFF
>TRBV5-6|TRBD1|TRBJ2-7|once
TGTGCCAGCAGCTTGGGAGGACAGGGCGCCGAGCAGTACTTC
CASSLGGQGAEQYF
>TRBV5-4|NA|TRBJ2-7|NA
TGTGCCAGCAGTCTCCCGGACGGATACGAGCAGTACTTC
CASSLPDGYEQYF
>TRBV7-8|NA|TRBJ2-7|once
TGTGCCAGCAGCTTACAGGCCCTGAGCTCCTACGAGCAGTACTTC
CASSLQALSSYEQYF
>TRBV5-6|TRBD1|TRBJ2-3|NA
TGTGCCAGCAGCCGCCGGACAGGGGCCCTCACAGATACGCAGTATTTT
CASSRRTGALTDTQYF
>TRBV7-9|NA|TRBJ1-1|NA
TGTGCCAGCAGCTTAGGGGGAGGGCTCATGAACACTGAAGCTTTCTTT
CASSLGGGLMNTEAFF
>TRBV7-3|NA|TRBJ1-2|NA
TGTGCCAGCAGCCCAACGGGAGGACCAGGCAATGGCTACACCTTC
CASSPTGGPGNGYTF
>TRBV18|NA|TRBJ1-6|NA
TGTGCCAGCTCGCAAGGGGGACCCTTCCCACCCCTCCACTTT
CASSQGGPFPPLHF